A selection of T cell receptor beta chains follows, all from one sample in a study of T cell repertoires in cytomegalovirus infection. For these TCRs, the target antigens are not known. TCRdb re-called the reads with MiXCR, one entry per CDR3 protein. The data contain about 46,000 distinct CDR3 sequences, approximately 22% of them singletons. Sequenced: PBMCs, sequenced either directly or after in vitro stimulation (not recorded which). The receptors shown here come from a human donor in good health (CMV status not recorded). Some clones in this sample may be carry-over from other donors' samples. The CDR3 runs from the conserved cysteine through the conserved F or W. A D gene is named only where the DNA matches it firmly. Size tells how often a clone was seen (once, few, many) or the class of an expanded clone, and some rows leave it out.

D: TRBD1; V: TRBV10-3; J: TRBJ2-7; size: once; CDR3: CAISGTGDPLDYEQYF; DNA: TGTGCCATCAGTGGGACAGGGGATCCTTTAGACTACGAGCAGTACTTC
D: TRBD1; V: TRBV12-3/TRBV12-4; J: TRBJ1-2; size: few; CDR3: CASRRTGNYFGYTF; DNA: TGTGCCAGCAGACGGACAGGGAACTATTTTGGCTACACCTTC
D: .; V: TRBV6-6; J: TRBJ1-3; size: few; CDR3: CAGKAGSGNTIYF; DNA: TGTGCCGGAAAAGCCGGATCTGGAAACACCATATATTTT
D: TRBD1; V: TRBV20-1; J: TRBJ2-2; size: .; CDR3: CSVGYGQGSGELFF; DNA: TGCAGTGTAGGATACGGACAGGGCAGCGGGGAGCTGTTTTTT
D: .; V: TRBV20-1; J: TRBJ1-1; size: .; CDR3: CSASRVVTEAFF; DNA: TGCAGTGCTAGCAGGGTAGTCACTGAAGCTTTCTTT
D: .; V: TRBV2; J: TRBJ2-7; size: .; CDR3: CASSGERGYEQYF; DNA: TGTGCCAGCAGTGGGGAAAGGGGCTACGAGCAGTACTTC
D: .; V: TRBV20-1; J: TRBJ2-2; size: .; CDR3: CSAGLVGELFF; DNA: TGCAGTGCTGGCCTGGTCGGGGAGCTGTTTTTT
D: .; V: TRBV5-1; J: TRBJ1-1; size: .; CDR3: CASSLVGAGTEAFF; DNA: TGCGCCAGCAGCTTGGTAGGGGCGGGCACTGAAGCTTTCTTT
D: TRBD2; V: TRBV20-1; J: TRBJ2-7; size: .; CDR3: CSANPRTSGNYEQYF; DNA: TGCAGTGCAAACCCCCGGACTAGCGGAAACTACGAGCAGTACTTC
D: .; V: TRBV7-2; J: TRBJ1-1; size: many; CDR3: CASSLAREGEAFF; DNA: TGTGCCAGCAGCTTAGCCAGGGAGGGTGAAGCTTTCTTT
D: .; V: TRBV4-1; J: TRBJ2-6; size: few; CDR3: CASSPRALSGANVLTF; DNA: TGCGCCAGCAGCCCCCGGGCCCTCTCAGGGGCCAACGTCCTGACTTTC
D: .; V: TRBV24-1; J: TRBJ1-5; size: few; CDR3: CATSDFGGTPDQPQHF; DNA: TGTGCCACCAGTGATTTTGGGGGGACGCCGGATCAGCCCCAGCATTTT
D: .; V: TRBV5-4; J: TRBJ1-1; size: few; CDR3: CASSPDSNTEAFF; DNA: TGTGCCAGCAGCCCGGACAGTAACACTGAAGCTTTCTTT
D: .; V: TRBV5-4; J: TRBJ1-1; size: .; CDR3: CASSFLGEPLNTEAFF; DNA: TGTGCCAGCAGCTTCTTAGGGGAGCCCTTGAACACTGAAGCTTTCTTT
D: TRBD2; V: TRBV7-6; J: TRBJ2-7; size: .; CDR3: CASSLCGRARKCIEQYF; DNA: TGTGCCAGCAGCTTGTGCGGGAGGGCCCGAAAGTGCATCGAGCAGTACTTC
D: .; V: TRBV5-6; J: TRBJ2-2; size: many; CDR3: CASSLGREFWNTGELFF; DNA: TGTGCCAGCAGCTTAGGCAGGGAGTTTTGGAACACCGGGGAGCTGTTTTTT
D: .; V: TRBV2; J: TRBJ2-1; size: many; CDR3: CASANKAPYNEQFF; DNA: TGTGCCAGCGCAAACAAGGCACCCTACAATGAGCAGTTCTTC
D: .; V: TRBV20-1; J: TRBJ1-5; size: few; CDR3: CSARAGGPYQPQHF; DNA: TGCAGTGCTAGAGCAGGCGGGCCTTATCAGCCCCAGCATTTT
D: .; V: TRBV7-9; J: TRBJ1-2; size: .; CDR3: CASSLAPDSSGYTF; DNA: TGTGCCAGCAGCTTAGCCCCGGACAGTTCTGGCTACACCTTC
D: .; V: TRBV11-2; J: TRBJ2-1; size: many; CDR3: CASSLGGRPSYNEQFF; DNA: TGTGCCAGCAGCTTAGGGGGGAGGCCCTCCTACAATGAGCAGTTCTTC
D: .; V: TRBV6-6; J: TRBJ2-5; size: few; CDR3: CASSYSYLGTRETQYF; DNA: TGTGCCAGCAGTTACTCGTATCTGGGTACGAGAGAGACCCAGTACTTC
D: TRBD2; V: TRBV7-2; J: TRBJ2-7; size: once; CDR3: CASSSWGLADSYEQYF; DNA: TGTGCCAGCAGCTCGTGGGGACTAGCGGATTCCTACGAGCAGTACTTC
D: .; V: TRBV7-9; J: TRBJ2-7; size: many; CDR3: CASSQVSGEQYF; DNA: TGTGCCAGCAGCCAGGTATCGGGAGAGCAGTACTTC
D: .; V: TRBV28; J: TRBJ1-4; size: .; CDR3: CASLDREGPSVKLFF; DNA: TGTGCCAGCCTAGATAGGGAGGGACCAAGTGTAAAACTGTTTTTT
D: TRBD2; V: TRBV11-1; J: TRBJ2-7; size: once; CDR3: CASSPMGGTSFFSYEKYF; DNA: TGTGCCAGCAGCCCGATGGGAGGGACGTCATTCTTCTCCTACGAGAAGTACTTC
D: .; V: TRBV7-9; J: TRBJ2-7; size: many; CDR3: CASSLDRASYEQYF; DNA: TGTGCCAGCAGCTTAGACAGGGCCTCCTACGAGCAGTACTTC
D: TRBD1; V: TRBV6-5; J: TRBJ2-1; size: .; CDR3: CASSYSWTGGEQFF; DNA: TGTGCCAGCAGTTACTCTTGGACAGGGGGCGAGCAGTTCTTC
D: .; V: TRBV7-2; J: TRBJ1-1; size: many; CDR3: CASSPRLDREAFF; DNA: TGTGCCAGCAGCCCGAGACTTGACAGGGAAGCTTTCTTT
D: .; V: TRBV6-2/TRBV6-3; J: TRBJ2-3; size: .; CDR3: CASSPPFGEDTQYF; DNA: TGTGCCAGCAGTCCACCATTCGGAGAAGATACGCAGTATTTT
D: .; V: TRBV7-2; J: TRBJ2-1; size: few; CDR3: CASSLGGRGWYNEQFF; DNA: TGTGCCAGCAGCTTAGGTGGGAGGGGGTGGTACAATGAGCAGTTCTTC
D: .; V: TRBV7-2; J: TRBJ1-5; size: once; CDR3: CASSYTGSNHPQHF; DNA: TGTGCCAGCAGCTATACAGGGTCCAATCACCCCCAGCATTTT
D: .; V: TRBV7-8; J: TRBJ2-2; size: many; CDR3: CASSLGGGYTGELFF; DNA: TGTGCCAGCAGCTTAGGTGGGGGGTACACCGGGGAGCTGTTTTTT
D: TRBD1; V: TRBV13; J: TRBJ2-1; size: .; CDR3: CASSRGTGPNEQFF; DNA: TGTGCCAGCAGCCGGGGGACAGGGCCCAATGAGCAGTTCTTC
D: .; V: TRBV7-6; J: TRBJ1-1; size: few; CDR3: CASSLERGSEAFF; DNA: TGTGCCAGCAGCTTAGAGAGGGGTTCTGAAGCTTTCTTT
D: .; V: TRBV12-3/TRBV12-4; J: TRBJ1-1; size: .; CDR3: CASSFTGGQNTEAFF; DNA: TGTGCCAGCAGTTTCACGGGGGGCCAGAACACTGAAGCTTTCTTT
D: .; V: TRBV7-2; J: TRBJ2-7; size: few; CDR3: CASSSSGVTEQYF; DNA: TGTGCCAGCAGCTCATCAGGGGTAACCGAGCAGTACTTC
D: .; V: TRBV7-4; J: TRBJ1-5; size: many; CDR3: CASSLHLRNQPQHF; DNA: TGTGCCAGCAGCTTACATCTGCGCAATCAGCCCCAGCATTTT
D: .; V: TRBV18; J: TRBJ1-5; size: few; CDR3: CASSLRTDNQPQHF; DNA: TGTGCCAGCTCACTCCGGACAGACAATCAGCCCCAGCATTTT
D: .; V: TRBV6-1; J: TRBJ2-3; size: many; CDR3: CASRGEAETTDTQYF; DNA: TGTGCCAGCAGGGGGGAAGCGGAGACCACAGATACGCAGTATTTT
D: TRBD1; V: TRBV5-4; J: TRBJ2-3; size: .; CDR3: CASSSQTGTDTQYF; DNA: TGTGCCAGCAGCTCCCAGACAGGGACAGATACGCAGTATTTT
D: .; V: TRBV29-1; J: TRBJ2-1; size: many; CDR3: CSVDGSRQVVDEQFF; DNA: TGCAGCGTTGACGGGTCGAGACAGGTGGTCGATGAGCAGTTCTTC
D: .; V: TRBV7-6; J: TRBJ2-7; size: many; CDR3: CASSLEFGVFGEQYF; DNA: TGTGCCAGCAGCTTAGAATTTGGGGTTTTTGGCGAGCAGTACTTC
D: .; V: TRBV3-1; J: TRBJ2-1; size: few; CDR3: CASSQGLNEQFF; DNA: TGTGCCAGCAGCCAAGGACTCAATGAGCAGTTCTTC